The rows below give T cell receptor beta chains drawn from one sample of a study of T cell responses to AZD1222 COVID-19 vaccine. Only in-frame clones appear in the TCRdb table, and some are missing; sequencing was by immunoSEQ multiplex PCR. The sample yields 65,000 to 95,000 clones, over 75% seen once. The input for sequencing was peripheral blood, taken 28 days after the second AZD1222 dose. Every receptor here comes from an adult who received the AZD1222 COVID-19 vaccine. Both conserved end residues are part of each CDR3. D genes are given only for firm matches. A row's size may be missing; if present it is once, few, many or a size class.

J | size | D | V | DNA | CDR3
TRBJ1-1 | NA | NA | TRBV7-2 | TGTGCCAGCAGCTTAACGAGGACAGCTTTGAACACTGAAGCTTTCTTT | CASSLTRTALNTEAFF
TRBJ2-1 | NA | NA | TRBV9 | TGTGCCAGCAGCTTAGGGGGGGTTTCCAGTGAGCAGTTCTTC | CASSLGGVSSEQFF
TRBJ1-2 | NA | NA | TRBV29-1 | TGCAGCGTTGGAAGGGGAGAGGGCTATGGCTACACCTTC | CSVGRGEGYGYTF
TRBJ1-1 | NA | NA | TRBV9 | TGTGCCAGCAGCGTTTCCGGCGGAACCACTGAAGCTTTCTTT | CASSVSGGTTEAFF
TRBJ2-7 | NA | NA | TRBV10-3 | TGTGCCATCAGTGAGTCAAAGCGCGAGCAGTACTTC | CAISESKREQYF
TRBJ1-5 | NA | NA | TRBV21-1 | TGTGCCAGCAGCAAAGCGGGCGGGGCTAATCAGCCCCAGCATTTT | CASSKAGGANQPQHF
TRBJ2-5 | NA | TRBD1 | TRBV19 | TGTGCCAGTAGTACGAGACAGGGGGCAGAGACCCAGTACTTC | CASSTRQGAETQYF
TRBJ2-1 | NA | TRBD2 | TRBV3-1/TRBV3-2 | TGTGCCAGCAGCTGGACTAGCGGAGACAATGAGCAGTTCTTC | CASSWTSGDNEQFF
TRBJ1-1 | NA | NA | TRBV3-1/TRBV3-2 | TGTGCCAGCAGCCCTACTATTAGGGCGGAAGCTTTCTTT | CASSPTIRAEAFF
TRBJ1-6 | many | TRBD1 | TRBV6-1 | TGTGCCAGCAGTGACGGACAGGGGAGGGATTCACCCCTCCACTTT | CASSDGQGRDSPLHF
TRBJ2-2 | few | NA | TRBV6-5 | TGTGCCAGCAGTTACTCCGGACAGTACACCGGGGAGCTGTTTTTT | CASSYSGQYTGELFF
TRBJ2-3 | NA | NA | TRBV28 | TGTGCCAGCAGCGCTGGGGCACGGGTGAGCCTAACGCAGTATTTT | CASSAGARVSLTQYF
TRBJ1-5 | NA | NA | TRBV6-4 | TGTGCCAGCAGTATCGGGGTTGATCAGCCCCAGCATTTT | CASSIGVDQPQHF
TRBJ1-5 | NA | NA | TRBV7-9 | TGTGCCAGCAGCTTAGGTAATAGCAATCAGCCCCAGCATTTT | CASSLGNSNQPQHF
TRBJ2-7 | NA | NA | TRBV5-6 | TGTGCCAGCAGCTTCGAAAAACAGGACGAGCAGTACTTC | CASSFEKQDEQYF
TRBJ2-1 | NA | NA | TRBV21-1 | TGTGCCAGCAGCAAAGTAGGGAGGACCCCGAACAATGAGCAGTTCTTC | CASSKVGRTPNNEQFF
TRBJ2-7 | NA | TRBD2 | TRBV18 | TGTGCCAGCTCACCGCCGAGCGGGGGGGCCAGAAGCTCCTACGAGCAGTACTTC | CASSPPSGGARSSYEQYF
TRBJ1-3 | NA | NA | TRBV19 | TGTGCCAGTAGTATGCCCGGACTCGGCGGAAACACCATATATTTT | CASSMPGLGGNTIYF
TRBJ1-5 | NA | NA | TRBV28 | TGTGCCAGCAGTTTCACGGGGGCCGGGCGGCCCCAGCATTTT | CASSFTGAGRPQHF
TRBJ2-7 | NA | TRBD2 | TRBV19 | TGTGCCAGTAACTTACCGGGACTAGGAACCTACGAGCAATACTTC | CASNLPGLGTYEQYF
TRBJ1-5 | few | NA | TRBV7-9 | TGTGCCAGCAGCGCCTACGGGGGGCCGAATCAGCCCCAGCATTTT | CASSAYGGPNQPQHF
TRBJ2-2 | NA | NA | TRBV18 | TGTGCCAGCTCACCACCCTTGATACAGGGATCAAACACCGGGGAGCTGTTTTTT | CASSPPLIQGSNTGELFF
TRBJ2-3 | NA | NA | TRBV18 | TGTGCCAGCTCACCAAGGGTTTCTAGCACAGATACGCAGTATTTT | CASSPRVSSTDTQYF
TRBJ2-7 | NA | TRBD1 | TRBV5-6 | TGTGCCAGCAGCCCGTACCTACAGGGGAAGACCTACGAGCAGTACTTC | CASSPYLQGKTYEQYF
TRBJ1-4 | NA | TRBD1 | TRBV6-5 | TGTGCCAGCAGCAACCTTTGGCAGGGGGATGAAAAACTGTTTTTT | CASSNLWQGDEKLFF
TRBJ1-4 | NA | TRBD1 | TRBV28 | TGTGCCAGCAGTTTAAAGGGGACAGGGGAAAAACTGTTTTTT | CASSLKGTGEKLFF
TRBJ2-7 | once | NA | TRBV27 | TGTGCCAGCAGTCCACAAACCCCCAAACCCTACGAGCAGTACTTC | CASSPQTPKPYEQYF
TRBJ1-1 | NA | TRBD1 | TRBV28 | TGTGCCAGCGGGGGGGACAGGGCTCGGGATGTGAACACTGAAGCTTTCTTT | CASGGDRARDVNTEAFF
TRBJ1-2 | NA | NA | TRBV6-1 | TGTGCCAGCAGTGAGATCGGGTTCAGTTGGGCTGGCTACACCTTC | CASSEIGFSWAGYTF
TRBJ2-1 | NA | TRBD1 | TRBV10-3 | TGTGCCATCAGTCCGGGACGGGACAGGACATACAATGAGCAGTTCTTC | CAISPGRDRTYNEQFF
TRBJ2-6 | NA | NA | TRBV5-4 | TGTGCCAGCAGCTCCCACCAGGGGACGTACAGCTCTGGGGCCAACGTCCTGACTTTC | CASSSHQGTYSSGANVLTF
TRBJ1-1 | NA | NA | TRBV10-3 | TGTGCCATCAGTGATGGGACAACCCCAGGCACTGAAGCTTTCTTT | CAISDGTTPGTEAFF
TRBJ1-2 | NA | TRBD1 | TRBV19 | TGTGCCAGTAGCATAACTAACAGGGGAGGGAATGGCTACACCTTC | CASSITNRGGNGYTF
TRBJ2-7 | NA | NA | TRBV6-6 | TGTGCCAGCAGTTTAGAGCGCCCTAACTCCTACGAGCAGTACTTC | CASSLERPNSYEQYF
TRBJ1-1 | NA | TRBD1 | TRBV4-1 | TGCGCCAGCAGCCAAGAGGGGTATTACAGGGGATCCCACACTGAAGCTTTCTTT | CASSQEGYYRGSHTEAFF
TRBJ2-1 | NA | TRBD1 | TRBV6-5 | TGTGCCACCTGGGACAGGGACTCCTACAATGAGCAGTTCTTC | CATWDRDSYNEQFF
TRBJ1-2 | NA | NA | TRBV30 | TGTGCCTGGAGTGAGTCCCGTGTAAACTATGGCTACACCTTC | CAWSESRVNYGYTF
TRBJ2-3 | NA | NA | TRBV3-1/TRBV3-2 | TGTGCCAGCAGCCCTGGGGCAGGCACCGCTACGCAGTATTTT | CASSPGAGTATQYF
TRBJ1-1 | NA | NA | TRBV30 | TGTGCCTGGAGTGTACCGAACACCGGGGAACGGACTGAAGCTTTCTTT | CAWSVPNTGERTEAFF
TRBJ2-7 | NA | NA | TRBV2 | TGTGCCAGCATAAGTAGGGGTGCCTACGAGCAGTACTTC | CASISRGAYEQYF
TRBJ2-2 | NA | NA | TRBV19 | TGTGCCAGTAGTATGATACTCGCCAACACCGGGGAGCTGTTTTTT | CASSMILANTGELFF
TRBJ1-2 | NA | NA | TRBV19 | TGTGCCAGTAGTCTCTCGTCGAGAGGTTATGGCTACACCTTC | CASSLSSRGYGYTF
TRBJ1-2 | NA | NA | TRBV3-1/TRBV3-2 | TGTGCCAGCAGCCCTACTCAAGGACTAGACTCCTATGGCTACACCTTC | CASSPTQGLDSYGYTF
TRBJ1-5 | NA | NA | TRBV2 | TGTGCCAGCAGACGCGGGGGTAACAATCAGCCCCAGCATTTT | CASRRGGNNQPQHF
TRBJ1-1 | NA | NA | TRBV27 | TGTGCCAGCGGGTGGGGGGCTGCGGATACTGAAGCTTTCTTT | CASGWGAADTEAFF
TRBJ2-2 | NA | TRBD2 | TRBV7-9 | TGTGCCAGCAGATCCGGACTAGCGGGGAAGAACACCGGGGAGCTGTTTTTT | CASRSGLAGKNTGELFF
TRBJ1-1 | NA | TRBD1 | TRBV20-1 | TGCAGTGCTGAACAGGGGGAGGTCGTTTTCTTT | CSAEQGEVVFF
TRBJ2-6 | NA | TRBD1 | TRBV6-5 | TGTGCCAGCAGTTCCGGACAGGGGTCTGGGGCCAACGTCCTGACTTTC | CASSSGQGSGANVLTF
TRBJ2-7 | NA | NA | TRBV28 | TGTGCCAGCAGTTTATACCCCAATGGGGGCGCCGAGCAGTACTTC | CASSLYPNGGAEQYF
TRBJ1-3 | NA | NA | TRBV21-1 | TGTGCCAGCAGCGACAGGGGGAACGGGGTCTCTGGAAACACCATATATTTT | CASSDRGNGVSGNTIYF
TRBJ1-4 | NA | NA | TRBV5-5 | TGTGCCAGCAGCTTCAATCGAGGGGCTATAGGGGAAAAACTGTTTTTT | CASSFNRGAIGEKLFF
TRBJ2-7 | NA | NA | TRBV9 | TGTGCCAGCAGCGACGGGCCAAGGGGCCCCTACGAGCAGTACTTC | CASSDGPRGPYEQYF
TRBJ1-1 | many | NA | TRBV5-6 | TGTGCCAGCAGCTTGGTGACGGGGGAAGCTTTCTTT | CASSLVTGEAFF
TRBJ1-6 | NA | TRBD1 | TRBV9 | TGTGCCAGCAGCGTAGGAAACCGAGGGACAGAAAATTCACCCCTCCACTTT | CASSVGNRGTENSPLHF
TRBJ2-1 | NA | TRBD2 | TRBV9 | TGTGCCAGCAGCCCCCAGCGGGGTAGCGGGGGTGCTAGCTCCTACAATGAGCAGTTCTTC | CASSPQRGSGGASSYNEQFF
TRBJ1-2 | NA | TRBD1 | TRBV9 | TGTGCCAGCAGCCCGACCCAGGGGGCTGGCGGCTACACCTTC | CASSPTQGAGGYTF
TRBJ1-1 | NA | NA | TRBV15 | TGTGCCACCAGCAGAGATGTGGGCGGGAACACTGAAGCTTTCTTT | CATSRDVGGNTEAFF
TRBJ2-7 | NA | NA | TRBV28 | TGTGCCAGCAGTTTCAGCCCGTACGAGCAGTACTTC | CASSFSPYEQYF
TRBJ2-3 | NA | TRBD2 | TRBV6-5 | TGTGCCAGCAGTCTTAGCGGGGGGGCTACAGATACGCAGTATTTT | CASSLSGGATDTQYF